This entry describes one T cell receptor beta chain. A single count supports this clone. The clone's antigen remains unknown. No much larger clone exists at a distance of one base, and base qualities are not known. TCRbeta CDR3 regions were amplified from genomic DNA using the immunoSEQ Assay, a bias-controlled multiplex PCR. The published analysis was carried out like this. The number of nucleated cells in each sample was estimated from the amplification of reference gene primers within the assay. To quantify the absolute abundance of each unique TCRbeta CDR3 rearrangement, sequence reads were collapsed and filtered. For each sample, productive Simpson clonality was calculated by taking the square root of Simpson's diversity index across productive rearrangements. Held by TCRdb, this immuneACCESS table contains in-frame sequences only and omits some clones. Under half of the omission traces to an unresolved V gene where checked; the cause of the rest is unknown. V and J calls and clone size are as listed in that table; D and trimming were resolved from the DNA. The sample yields 50,000 to 60,000 clones; approximately 85% were counted once. 12% of the sample lies in the top ten.

From V the trimming removes 9 bases and from J it removes 4 bases, while the gene matches leave 6 bases of the junction unaccounted for. From cysteine to phenylalanine, the CDR3 is 16 amino acids long. Only the CDR3 region is kept as DNA, spanning 48 bases read in frame from base 1. Via the germline V gene, CDR1 is WSHSY and CDR2 SAAADI. The data stem from a study of blood T cell repertoires in COVID-19 (dated by TCRdb to 2020 to 2022). As for the study more broadly: Samples covering the acute and convalescent phases of COVID-19 were provided by collaborators in the United States, Italy and Spain. The prospective study material was composed of cDNA or gDNA derived from T cells, B-cell-depleted T cells, or PBMCs. Where available, HLA class I and class II types were taken from metadata supplied by the sample provider and were not determined by assay-based typing. Deeply sampled blood TCRbeta repertoires from subjects exposed to, actively infected with, or recovered from COVID-19 were included in the dataset. Samples came from the ongoing ImmuneRACE study (first 160 participants) plus 1,254 subjects from 6 global collaborators. The repertoires were made available in a free public database intended to serve as a resource for research on the immune response to SARS-CoV-2. Sample metadata almost always included a de-identified subject ID, COVID-19 status, age in years and sex. Study-wide conclusions, independent of this receptor: Clinical and demographic metadata were provided uncurated, with the amount varying by source and participant.

Whole blood was collected in K2EDTA tubes by collaborating institutions according to the institutions' own protocols. Collaborator samples were shipped for TCRbeta analysis as frozen whole blood, isolated PBMCs, or DNA extracted from either sample type. The sequence came from a human donor in a cohort sampled during active COVID-19. This sequence uses TRBV10-2 and TRBJ2-2; 15 middle bases align to TRBD2. Input material: peripheral blood. The CDR3 reads as follows: CASGLAGGRGTGELFF. The sequenced DNA: TGCGCCAGTGGACTAGCGGGAGGGAGAGGCACCGGGGAGCTGTTTTTT.